This TCR beta chain was sequenced during a study of blood T cell repertoires in COVID-19. Study-wide background: Samples taken during acute and convalescent COVID-19 were collected in the United States, Italy and Spain. In each case, the material was cDNA or gDNA derived from T cells, B-cell-depleted T cells, or PBMCs.

Under the authors' procedure: Amplification from reference gene primers served as the basis for estimated nucleated cell counts. TCRdb keeps only in-frame clones here, not all; method: immunoSEQ multiplex PCR. V, J and clone size reflect that table, while D and trimming were determined from the DNA. The sample holds 180,000 or so clones, around 85% seen once. The receptor's source is a woman over 75 with acute or convalescent COVID-19. The source material was peripheral blood.

The CDR3 loop is CASSLGAIEQYF. CDR3 coding DNA: TGTGCCAGCAGCTTAGGGGCGATCGAGCAGTACTTC. V usage is TRBV7-8 and J usage is TRBJ2-7; D gene ambiguous. V lost 1 base, J lost 6 bases, and 7 bases lay in between. This CDR3 has 12 amino acids. Germline V gene lookup returns CDR1 SGHVS and CDR2 FQNEAQ.